A single sample gave rise to the 9 T cell receptor beta chains below, sequenced in a study of T cell repertoires in cytomegalovirus infection. One entry per CDR3 protein, called by TCRdb with MiXCR from the reads. The sample carries hundreds of thousands of distinct CDR3 sequences, roughly 24% recorded once. Sequencing input: CD8+ T cells from PBMCs. The receptors here all came from a human donor in good health (CMV status not recorded). Some clones in this sample may be carry-over from other donors' samples.

This clonotype was detected only a few times. The rearrangement joins TRBV2 to TRBJ2-7, with D unresolved. CDR1 and CDR2 from the germline V gene are SNHLY and FYNNEI. Trimming pared 7 bases from V and 5 bases from J, leaving 9 bases between. This CDR3 spans 11 amino acids. The CDR3: CASIRVNEQYV. DNA of the CDR3: TGTGCCAGCATAAGGGTGAACGAGCAGTACGTC.

CDR3 in DNA: TGTGCCAGCGATCCCGGGGAGGGATTCATCGGGGAGCTGTTTTTT. It yields the protein CASDPGEGFIGELFF. This chain connects TRBV12-3 or TRBV12-4 to TRBJ2-2; 7 bases match TRBD2. CDR3 size: 15 residues. Trimming cost V 8 bases and J 7 bases; bases outside gene matches: 13.

This clonotype was found many times. The chain links TRBV7-9 to TRBJ1-4; D remains ambiguous. Germline V CDR1 and CDR2: SEHNR, FQNEAQ (reference sequence). V was clipped by 1 base and J by 8 bases, with 14 bases between them. The CDR3 runs to 15 residues. DNA for the CDR3: TGTGCCAGCAGCTTAGAGGCAGACTCTCCGGAAAAACTGTTTTTT. Translation: CASSLEADSPEKLFF.

This chain connects TRBV3-1 to TRBJ2-2; D not resolved. From germline, CDR1 is LGHDT and CDR2 YNNKEL (reference sequence). CDR3 length: 16 residues. The germline V and J ends were trimmed by 3 bases and 6 bases, with 17 bases remaining between them. In DNA form, the CDR3 reads TGTGCCAGCAGCCAGGAAGAAACCTCTTTGGCCGGGGAGCTGTTTTTT. Residues: CASSQEETSLAGELFF. The full variable domain, rest sourced from reference TRBV3-1 and TRBJ2-2, is DTAVSQTPKYLVTQMGNDKSIKCEQNLGHDTMYWYKQDSKKFLKIMFSYNNKELIINETVPNRFSPKSPDKAHLNLHINSLELGDSAVYFCASSQEETSLAGELFFGEGSRLTVL.

The V and J genes are TRBV29-1 and TRBJ2-7; D is unresolved. From germline, CDR1 is SQVTM and CDR2 ANQGSEA. The ends were cut back, 3 bases at V and 3 bases at J, with 6 bases in the middle. The CDR3 runs to 11 residues. CDR3 amino acids: CSVDRNYEQYF. CDR3 nucleotide sequence: TGCAGCGTTGATCGCAACTACGAGCAGTACTTC.

The CDR3 loop reads CASSQDQRRGGLGETQYF. The CDR3 nucleotides read TGTGCCAGCAGCCAAGATCAGAGGCGGGGGGGCCTCGGGGAGACCCAGTACTTC. The J gene is TRBJ2-5, the V gene TRBV4-2, with 9 bases that match TRBD2. The CDR3 contains 18 residues. V lost 0 bases and J lost 5; bases outside the gene matches: 13. The germline V gene has CDR1 LGHNA and CDR2 YNFKEQ.

The CDR3 spells CSVGTGYEQFF. The CDR3 region has the DNA TGCAGCGTTGGTACAGGGTATGAGCAGTTCTTC. The chain recombines TRBV29-1 with TRBJ2-1; tentative D call: TRBD1 (6 bases). The germline V gene has CDR1 SQVTM and CDR2 ANQGSEA. V was shortened by 4 bases and J by 8 bases, with 9 bases between the two germline ends. The CDR3 consists of 11 residues.

Turning to this clonotype: A much larger clone lies one base from this, so it may be a read error. The chain recombines TRBV7-3 with TRBJ1-2; D unclear. The CDR3 contains 13 residues. Trimming took 4 bases from V and 9 from J, leaving 15 bases between them. Germline-derived CDR1 and CDR2 are SGHTA and FQGTGA. DNA for the CDR3: TGTGCCAGCAGCTCTCGGATATCCCTTAGCTACACCTTC. Translating it yields CASSSRISLSYTF.

CDR3 nucleotide sequence: TGTGCCAGCAAGATACAGGGGGCTAATTCACCCCTCCACTTT. This gives the protein CASKIQGANSPLHF. This chain joins TRBV28 and TRBJ1-6; TRBD1 matches 9 bases. V was clipped by 7 bases and J by 6 bases; unmatched bases: 4. The V gene's germline CDR1 is MDHEN and CDR2 SYDVKM. The CDR3 has 14 amino acids.